This TCR beta chain was observed in a study of blood T cell repertoires in COVID-19. Study information: Specimens from acute and convalescent COVID-19 originated in the United States, Italy and Spain.

Assay used: immunoSEQ multiplex PCR; TCRdb lists only in-frame clones, some missing. The sample consists of 270,000 or so clones, approximately 90% of them appearing once. The germline V gene encodes CDR1 LNHDA and CDR2 SQIVND (reference sequence). After removal of 4 bases from V and 4 bases from J, the junction contained 7 bases not matched to a gene. The CDR3 is 15 residues long. This clone occurred a few times. The chain couples TRBV19 to TRBJ1-2; TRBD1 aligns across 9 bases. Sequencing used PBMCs or T cells enriched from blood (not recorded which). The sequence came from a woman younger than 45 with acute COVID-19. The CDR3 DNA follows: TGTGCCAGTAGTACCCGGACAGGGGAGGCCTATGGCTACACCTTC. Translating it yields CASSTRTGEAYGYTF. Together with reference TRBV19 and TRBJ1-2, the CDR3 gives the full variable domain: DGGITQSPKYLFRKEGQNVTLSCEQNLNHDAMYWYRQDPGQGLRLIYYSQIVNDFQKGDIAEGYSVSREKKESFPLTVTSAQKNPTAFYLCASSTRTGEAYGYTFGSGTRLTVV.